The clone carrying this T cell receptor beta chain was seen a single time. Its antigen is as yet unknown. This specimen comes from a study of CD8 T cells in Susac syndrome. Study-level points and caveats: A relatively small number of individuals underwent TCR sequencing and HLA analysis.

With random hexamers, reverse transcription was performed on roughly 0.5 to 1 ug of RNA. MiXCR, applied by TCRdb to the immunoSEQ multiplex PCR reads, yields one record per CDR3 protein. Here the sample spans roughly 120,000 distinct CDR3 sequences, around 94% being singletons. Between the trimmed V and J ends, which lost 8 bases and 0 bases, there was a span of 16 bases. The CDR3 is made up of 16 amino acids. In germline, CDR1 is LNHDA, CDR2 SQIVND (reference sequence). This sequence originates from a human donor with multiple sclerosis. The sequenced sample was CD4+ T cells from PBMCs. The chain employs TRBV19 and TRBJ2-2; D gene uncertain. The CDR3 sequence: CASRGVRPPNTGELFF. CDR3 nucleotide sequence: TGTGCCAGTCGAGGAGTGAGGCCGCCGAACACCGGGGAGCTGTTTTTT.